This TCR beta chain is from a study of blood T cell repertoires in COVID-19 (dated by TCRdb to 2018 to 2021). General notes on the study: Samples covering the acute and convalescent phases of COVID-19 were provided by collaborators in the United States, Italy and Spain. The prospective study material was composed of cDNA or gDNA derived from T cells, B-cell-depleted T cells, or PBMCs. Subjects who had been exposed to COVID-19, were actively infected with it, or had recovered from it provided the deeply sampled blood TCRbeta repertoires that made up the dataset. The repertoires were released in a freely available public database intended as a resource for research on the immune response to SARS-CoV-2. The samples were drawn from two sources: the first 160 participants of the ongoing ImmuneRACE study, and 1,254 subjects contributed by 6 global collaborators. Nearly every sample came with metadata listing a de-identified subject ID, COVID-19 status, age in years and sex. Where available, HLA class I and class II types were obtained from metadata supplied by the sample provider rather than from assay-based typing.

This clone was picked up one time. The specificity of this receptor is unknown. The sample holds no much larger clone one base away, and base qualities are not on file. Broader findings and caveats from the paper: The quantity of clinical and demographic metadata differed by source and by participant and was supplied without curation.

The germline V gene encodes CDR1 LGHNA and CDR2 YSLEER. The CDR3, cysteine through phenylalanine, is 15 amino acids long. This entry keeps only the CDR3 DNA: 45 bases, framed from base 1. V trim: 2 bases; J trim: 8 bases; unmatched bases: 9. One collaborating source in Seattle enrolled patients while the patients were actively infected and followed the patients over time throughout the course of disease. Collaborating institutions collected whole blood in K2EDTA tubes following their own protocols. Collaborator samples were shipped for TCRbeta analysis as frozen whole blood, isolated PBMCs, or DNA extracted from either sample type. The immunoSEQ Assay, a bias-controlled multiplex PCR, was used to amplify TCRbeta CDR3 regions from genomic DNA. The authors' pipeline ran thus. Nucleated cell counts per sample were estimated from amplification of reference gene primers within the assay. To quantify the absolute abundance of each unique TCRbeta CDR3 rearrangement, sequence reads were collapsed and filtered. For each sample, productive Simpson clonality was calculated by taking the square root of Simpson's diversity index across productive rearrangements. The table comes from immuneACCESS by way of TCRdb, which keeps in-frame sequences with V and J called. Part of the clones is missing from these tables; in studies checked, under half for an unresolved V gene and the rest for unknown reasons. V, J and clone size reflect that table, while D and trimming were determined from the DNA. This sample comprises about 160,000 clones, 80% to 95% of them detected only once. The ten largest account for about 5.3% of the sample.

This sequence originates from a young man with COVID-19, enrolled during active disease. Sequenced input: peripheral blood. The sequence joins TRBV4-3 to TRBJ1-2, with 9 bases aligning to TRBD1. In nucleotides, the sequence is TGCGCCAGCAGCCAACAAGACAGGGGGATCTTGGGCTACACCTTC. It specifies CASSQQDRGILGYTF.